This TCR beta chain was identified during a study of shared clonotypes between healthy human individuals (dated by TCRdb to the early 2020s). Turning to the overall study: The cohort comprised two women and a few men aged 18 to 49 years. For each donor, CD4 naive and CD4 memory were each given three plates, CD8 naive was given two plates, and CD8 memory was given one plate. Blood TCR repertoires of a handful of healthy adults were deeply sequenced to estimate repertoire size and the extent of clonotype sharing between individuals. Libraries were prepared and TCR repertoires were sequenced by different laboratories using diverse techniques, in order to increase sequencing depth and limit assay-specific biases. Each donor's leukapheresis produced roughly between roughly 0.94 and 9.5 billion PBMCs. Overall results and qualifications from the work: Sampling was limited to blood, and TCR repertoires in tissue likely differ from TCR repertoires in blood. Compared with non-shared clonotypes, clonotypes shared by all four sorted-subset donors had higher generation probabilities. Sharing across a few donors was observed for approximately 5% of naive CD4, less than 4% of naive CD8, 2% to 2.5% of memory CD4, and 0.4% of memory CD8 clonotypes. Pairwise subsampling indicated that sequencing depth was expected to affect the degree of clonotype sharing among donors. Estimated clonotype richness was generally larger for naive than for memory subsets. Incomplete sequencing was indicated by rarefaction of sorted-subset datasets, despite the large sequencing depth. The small number of donors limited the genetic and exposure-history diversity represented.

As to this clone: The antigen it binds to is not known. No base qualities exist here, and no much larger clone lies one base off it.

The donors were healthy, HIV-negative adults with no recently reported acute infections or vaccinations. Every donor was a Caucasian adult living in Nashville, Tennessee, USA. CD8 memory samples combined magnetically selected CD45RO+ cells with CCR7-negative CD45RA+ effector memory (TemRA) cells. After blood collection by leukapheresis, PBMCs were isolated using Ficoll-Histopaque density gradient centrifugation and then cryopreserved in the vapor phase of liquid nitrogen. Analytical flow cytometry was used to check the purity and quantity of every magnetically sorted T cell population. Genomic DNA was isolated from each sorted fraction and quantified by UV absorbance on a Nanodrop 2000c. Using the deep immunoSEQ assay, multiplex PCR amplified TCR CDR3 regions from genomic DNA. Extracted genomic DNA from each cell subset was spread evenly across all wells of several immunoSEQ 96-well plates, with each plate serving as a replicate. For sorted subsets, each replicate PCR was loaded with roughly 0.2 ug genomic DNA, equivalent to approximately 33,000 T cell genomes. Purified libraries were measured with a Qubit 3.0 fluorometer, size-checked on a Bioanalyzer 2100, and measured again with the KAPA Library Quantification kit. A separate single-read 150-cycle Illumina NextSeq 550 flow cell was used to sequence each immunoSEQ 96-well plate. The paper's data handling went like this. Because the immunoSEQ output included only junctional sequences and no quality scores, the filtering could not be the same as the filtering used for full-length reads. To assign V/J genes and CDR3, sequences were annotated using PyIR, a Python wrapper for IgBLAST v1.9, with IMGT germline references. Any read was removed if the V/J assignment was weak (E-value above 1e-6), the CDR3 was missing, or the read contained stop codons, out-of-frame junctions, or ambiguous translated residues. V3J clonotypes were defined as sequences sharing an identical inferred V gene, J gene, and CDR3 amino acid sequence. To compute the percentage overlap between repertoires, the number of shared unique clonotypes was divided by the size of the smaller repertoire. Repertoire richness was assessed with RTK rarefaction, the Chao1 estimator, and Recon v2.1 estimates of unobserved clonotypes. Generation probabilities for all TCRbeta clonotypes obtained by the gDNA method from a handful of donors were computed using OLGA. TCRdb carries this immuneACCESS record with in-frame sequences only. Its versions omit some clonotypes, under half of them owing to an unresolved V gene in the studies checked, with the rest unexplained. V and J calls and clone size are as listed in that table; D and trimming were resolved from the DNA. The sample data list about 330,000 clones, and around 90% of these were observed just once. Jointly, the top ten make up about a sixth of the sample.

The germline V gene provides CDR1 MGHRA and CDR2 YSYEKL. V is clipped by 2 bases and J by 0 bases, and the sequence between their germline boundaries is 2 bases long. From the cysteine through the phenylalanine, the CDR3 covers 13 amino acids. Just CDR3 DNA is preserved here, 39 bases in frame from base 1. The receptor chain draws on TRBV4-1 and TRBJ1-3; the D gene cannot be named for sure. This TCR was sampled from a man aged 18 to 29 in good health. The sample consisted of memory CD8+ T cells sorted from blood. This specimen's cell subset or site label, interpreted: CD45RO+ cells pooled with CCR7-negative TemRA cells. The CDR3 sequence is CASSQSSGNTIYF. DNA sequence: TGCGCCAGCAGCCAAAGCTCTGGAAACACCATATATTTT.